Presented here are 22 T cell receptor beta chains from one specimen sequenced in a study of tumor-infiltrating lymphocytes in primary liver carcinoma. Scientists recovered RNA and DNA together from around 18-30 mg of unsorted bulk tissue. The investigators made TCR beta cDNA from about 500 ng total RNA, using a constant-region primer. Amplification in three nested multiplex PCR rounds with slightly modified ARM-PCR gave rise to TCR beta libraries. TRBV1-TRBV30 forward primers paired with a C-beta reverse primer were used in the first two PCR rounds, which ran roughly 10 cycles each. Each CDR3 protein gets one entry after TCRdb re-called the multiplex PCR reads with MiXCR. The repertoire includes 100,000 to 150,000 distinct CDR3 sequences, roughly three fifths of them detected once, and approximately 8% sits in the top ten. The sequenced sample consisted of liver tumor tissue from sampling region 3. As for subset: tumor region T3, left-lateral pole. These receptors originate from a woman aged 55-69 years with primary liver carcinoma and hepatitis B virus infection.

The chain recombines TRBV2 with TRBJ2-7; a possible D gene is TRBD2 (7 bases). In germline, CDR1 is SNHLY, CDR2 FYNNEI. The CDR3 runs 15 residues. V gave up 4 bases and J gave up 9 bases, with 22 bases separating them. The CDR3: CASSGGGGATYGQYF. CDR3 DNA: TGTGCCAGCAGTGGAGGGGGGGGCGCTACGTATGGGCAGTACTTC.

The chain has TRBV10-3 and TRBJ2-7; perhaps TRBD1 as D (6 bases). Looked up from germline, CDR1 is ENHRY and CDR2 is SYGVKD. The CDR3 loop spans 14 amino acids. V lost 5 bases and J lost 5, with 16 bases in between. CDR3 in amino acids: CAISPWDNAHEQYF. Written as DNA, the CDR3 is TGTGCCATCAGTCCATGGGACAATGCCCACGAGCAGTACTTC.

Many counts were recorded for this clonotype. The V gene is TRBV10-3, the J gene TRBJ1-2, with a tentative D call TRBD1 (5 bases). Germline CDR1 reads ENHRY; CDR2 reads SYGVKD. CDR3 size: 12 residues. V shed 2 bases and J shed 4 bases, with 5 bases lying between them. For the CDR3, the DNA is TGTGCCATCAGTGAGGACAGCTATGGCTACACCTTC. Amino acid sequence: CAISEDSYGYTF.

With regard to this clonotype: A junction end diverges from the germline sequence, so it may reflect a read error. CDR3 in DNA: TGTGCCAGCAACCATCGGACAGACACAGTTACGCAGTATTTT. Protein sequence: CASNHRTDTVTQYF. The genes are TRBV11-3 and TRBJ2-3; D perhaps matches TRBD1 (6 bases). The germline CDR1 and CDR2 sequences are SGHNT and YENEEA. This CDR3 is 14 amino acids long.

Note on this clonotype: Compared with germline, one end of the junction differs, possibly owing to a read error. This rearrangement joins TRBV6-6 to TRBJ2-2, with 7 bases fitting TRBD2. The CDR3 consists of 20 residues. The germline gives CDR1 MNHNY, CDR2 SVGAGI (reference sequence). CDR3 in DNA: TGTGCCAGCAGTTACTCGAAAAGTCGTAGCGGGCGAGCGAACACCTGGGAGCCGTTTTTT. Residues: CASSYSKSRSGRANTWEPFF.

For this clonotype: An end of the junction does not agree with germline; a read error may underlie this. J is TRBJ2-7 and V is TRBV5-1, with D perhaps TRBD1 or TRBD2 (6 bases each). This CDR3 is built from 16 residues. Germline lookup yields CDR1 SGHRS and CDR2 YFSETQ. DNA of the CDR3: TGCGCCAGCAGCCTAACTTGGGGGGCCCATACCTACGAGCGGTACTTC. Translation gives CASSLTWGAHTYERYF.

Concerning this clonotype itself: With a much larger clone just one base away, this may be a read error. The rearrangement links TRBV6-2 or TRBV6-3 to TRBJ2-7; D is possibly TRBD1 or TRBD2 (6 bases each). This CDR3 is 13 amino acids long. Germline V gene data show CDR1 as MNHEY and CDR2 as SVGEGT. Between the trimmed V and J ends, which lost 11 bases and 1 base, there was a span of 15 bases. For the CDR3, the DNA is TGTGCCGGCCTGAGGGGGGCATCCTACGAGCAGTACTTC. This translates into CAGLRGASYEQYF.

In this sample, this clonotype turned up a few times. One base away lies a much larger clone, so this may be a sequencing read error. This sequence joins TRBV6-5 and TRBJ2-7; the D gene is possibly TRBD2 (6 bases). The CDR3 contains 11 residues. Germline loops: CDR1 MNHEY, CDR2 SVGAGI. The V gene lost 10 bases and the J gene lost 4 bases, with 11 bases spanning the gap. CDR3 sequence: CANSGGYEQYF. The CDR3 DNA follows: TGTGCCAACTCTGGGGGGTACGAGCAGTACTTC.

This chain connects TRBV20-1 to TRBJ2-2; 7 bases are shared with TRBD2. J gave up 0 bases and V 6 bases, and 7 bases lay outside the gene matches. The CDR3 extends over 15 amino acids. Germline V gene data show CDR1 as DFQATT and CDR2 as SNEGSKA (reference sequence). The CDR3 loop reads CSARRLAANTGELFF. The DNA for the CDR3 is TGCAGTGCCCGGCGACTAGCAGCGAACACCGGGGAGCTGTTTTTT.

On this clonotype: Germline is not matched at one junction end, which may reflect a read error. The genes are TRBV6-1 and TRBJ2-7; 7 nucleotides align to TRBD1. The germline V gene encodes CDR1 MNHNS and CDR2 SASEGT. This CDR3 has 15 residues. The CDR3 bases are TGTGCCAGCACCTCTTCCGGGTCAGGGGGTTACGAGCGGTACTTC. Translation: CASTSSGSGGYERYF.

This clonotype was seen ten or more times. DNA for the CDR3: TGTGCCAGCTCCCGCGGGAGTACAGATACGCAGTATTTT. The encoded protein is CASSRGSTDTQYF. The V call is TRBV18, the J call TRBJ2-3; 7 bases align to TRBD2. Germline V gene sequence: CDR1 KGHSH, CDR2 LQKENI. After removal of 6 bases from V and 3 bases from J, the junction contained 3 bases not matched to a gene. CDR3 length equals 13 residues.

This clonotype was observed a single time. One end of the junction varies from germline; a read error may be responsible. The V call is TRBV4-2, the J call TRBJ2-3; 14 bases match TRBD2. This CDR3 spans 15 amino acids. Germline CDR1 LGHNA, CDR2 YNFKEQ. The CDR3 is CASSPGLAGVDTQYF. As DNA, the CDR3 is TGTGCCAGTAGCCCGGGACTAGCGGGAGTTGATACGCAGTATTTT.

Turning to this clonotype: Germline is not matched at one junction end, which may reflect a read error. The chain employs TRBV7-8 and TRBJ2-5, with TRBD1 identical over 7 bases. The CDR3 consists of 15 residues. The V gene's germline CDR1 is SGHVS and CDR2 FQNEAQ. The CDR3 coding sequence is TGTGCCGGCAGCTCAAACGCGCGACAGGGCAAGACCCAGTACTTC. This translates into CAGSSNARQGKTQYF.

About this clonotype: As the CDR3 is not closed by the conserved phenylalanine or tryptophan, this likely results from a read error. The rearrangement joins TRBV11-3 to TRBJ2-7; 7 positions agree with TRBD1. Germline CDR1 SGHNT, CDR2 YENEEA. The CDR3 is made up of 15 amino acids. CDR3 coding DNA: TGTGCCAACAGCGAGCCCCCCAGGGGGTTCTACGAGCAGTACTCC. Translating it yields CANSEPPRGFYEQYS.

Note on this clonotype: The junction shows a germline mismatch at one end, possibly a read error. V gene TRBV11-3 combines with J gene TRBJ2-1; 9 nucleotides align to TRBD1. This CDR3 is 14 amino acids long. In germline, CDR1 is SGHNT, CDR2 YENEEA. Here the CDR3 reads CASSTGGVNKELFF. In DNA form, the CDR3 reads TGTGCCAGCAGCACAGGGGGCGTAAACAAAGAGCTGTTCTTC. The full variable domain, its missing parts supplied by reference TRBV11-3 and TRBJ2-1, is EAGVVQSPRYKIIEKKQPVAFWCNPISGHNTLYWYLQNLGQGPELLIRYENEEAVDDSQLPKDRFSAERLKGVDSTLKIQPAELGDSAVYLCASSTGGVNKELFFGPGTRLTVL.

The chain carries TRBV11-2 and TRBJ1-2; possible D gene TRBD1, 5 bases. CDR1 and CDR2 from the germline V gene are SGHAT and FQNNGV. Deletions cut 0 bases from V and 3 bases from J, with 17 bases between. The CDR3 contains 17 residues. CDR3 sequence reads: CASSLDPIRALHYGYTF. DNA for the CDR3: TGTGCCAGCAGCTTAGATCCTATCAGGGCGCTACACTATGGCTACACCTTC.

This clonotype was found many times. This chain links TRBV11-1 with TRBJ2-1, with D possibly TRBD1 on 6 matching bases. Trimming took 4 bases from V and 3 from J, leaving 16 bases between them. The CDR3 spans 16 residues. Per the germline V gene, CDR1 is SGHAT and CDR2 is FQDESV (reference sequence). CDR3 DNA sequence: TGTGCCAGCAGCTCCCGTAACAGGGCGAACTACAATGAGCAGTTCTTC. Translated, it gives CASSSRNRANYNEQFF.

About this clonotype itself: Germline and junction disagree at one end, which may indicate a read error. The rearrangement links TRBV11-3 to TRBJ1-3; D is unresolved. Per germline, CDR1 SGHNT and CDR2 YENEEA. CDR3 length equals 18 residues. CDR3 in amino acids: CASSLALDRHFSGNTIYF. In DNA, the CDR3 is TGTGCCAGCAGTTTAGCTCTGGACCGACATTTCTCTGGAAACACCATATATTTT.

This clonotype was found many times. One end of the junction varies from germline; a read error may be responsible. J is TRBJ2-7 and V is TRBV28; 12 bases are shared with TRBD2. CDR3 length equals 18 residues. Germline assignment: CDR1 MDHEN and CDR2 SYDVKM. This CDR3 is CASSFVPTSGSPKYGQYF. Written as DNA, the CDR3 is TGTGCCAGCAGTTTCGTCCCGACTAGCGGGAGCCCGAAATACGGGCAGTACTTC.

In its sample, this clonotype was seen many times. The rearrangement links TRBV7-9 to TRBJ2-6; 8 nucleotides match TRBD2. Germline V gives CDR1 SEHNR, CDR2 FQNEAQ (reference sequence). The CDR3 is made up of 17 amino acids. With 2 bases clipped from V and 0 bases from J, the junction kept 3 bases outside the gene matches. In DNA, the CDR3 is TGTGCCAGCAGCTTACTAGCGGGTTACTCTGGGGCCAACGTCCTGACTTTC. This codes for CASSLLAGYSGANVLTF.

The chain is built from TRBV20-1 and TRBJ1-4; no clear D. The CDR3 has 14 residues. Germline values: CDR1 DFQATT, CDR2 SNEGSKA (reference sequence). Trimming removed 5 bases at V and 0 bases at J, with 10 bases between. The chain's CDR3 is CSAAYGPTNEKLFF. Here the CDR3 DNA reads TGCAGTGCTGCTTACGGTCCAACTAATGAAAAACTGTTTTTT.

There are a few counts of this clonotype. The J gene is TRBJ1-1, the V gene TRBV5-1; no definite D call. V was pared by 3 bases and J by 1 base, with 10 bases between. Per germline, CDR1 SGHRS and CDR2 YFSETQ. CDR3 length: 14 amino acids. The CDR3 DNA is TGCGCCAGCAGCTCACCCATGGGGAACACTGAAGCTTTCTTT. It yields the protein CASSSPMGNTEAFF.